The 5 T cell receptor beta chains below all came from one sample that was sequenced in a study of blood T cell repertoires in COVID-19. Produced via immunoSEQ multiplex PCR; TCRdb's table is partial and in-frame only. The table lists tens of thousands of clones, 80% to 90% of them singletons. The material sequenced was peripheral blood. The source is a woman older than 75 with COVID-19, enrolled during active disease.

The genes are TRBV7-2 and TRBJ1-2; unclear D gene. The germline V and J ends were trimmed by 5 bases and 6 bases, with 16 bases remaining between them. Germline V lookup: CDR1 SGHTA, CDR2 FQGNSA. The CDR3 runs 14 residues. CDR3 protein: CASSPRWAEHGYTF. CDR3 in DNA: TGTGCCAGCAGCCCCCGGTGGGCAGAGCATGGCTACACCTTC.

This chain's CDR3 is CASSSTRVTEQFF. The CDR3 DNA reads TGTGCCAGCAGCTCTACCAGGGTGACGGAGCAGTTCTTC. The V and J genes are TRBV7-2 and TRBJ2-1; maybe TRBD1 (5 bases). The germline V gene has CDR1 SGHTA and CDR2 FQGNSA. This CDR3 spans 13 amino acids. Trimming cost V 4 bases and J 10 bases, with 14 bases left between them. The full variable domain, rest sourced from reference TRBV7-2 and TRBJ2-1, is GAGVSQSPSNKVTEKGKDVELRCDPISGHTALYWYRQSLGQGLEFLIYFQGNSAPDKSGLPSDRFSAERTGGSVSTLTIQRTQQEDSAVYLCASSSTRVTEQFFGPGTRLTVL.

The V and J genes are TRBV5-1 and TRBJ2-7; TRBD2 aligns across 14 bases. The V segment lost 4 bases and the J segment 2 bases; nucleotides outside the gene matches: 8. This CDR3 region has 17 residues. Germline V gives CDR1 SGHRS, CDR2 YFSETQ. The CDR3 DNA reads TGCGCCAGCAGCAAGACTAGCGGGGGGGCTCAGACCTACGAGCAGTACTTC. Translated: CASSKTSGGAQTYEQYF.

The J gene is TRBJ1-1, the V gene TRBV18; D may be TRBD1 (6 bases). The V gene's germline CDR1 is KGHSH and CDR2 LQKENI. With 6 bases removed from V and 5 bases from J, the gap between germline ends came to 16 bases. The CDR3 runs to 14 residues. The CDR3 nucleotides are TGTGCCAGCTCCCAATCACAGGGAGAAACTGAAGCTTTCTTT. Translation gives CASSQSQGETEAFF.

The CDR3 nucleotides are TGTGCCAGCAGTGATCTGCAGGGCTCTTATGGCTACACCTTC. Its translation: CASSDLQGSYGYTF. The chain employs TRBV2 and TRBJ1-2; D is perhaps TRBD1 (5 bases). This CDR3 is 14 amino acids long. Germline CDR1 is SNHLY and CDR2 is FYNNEI. V lost 3 bases and J 5 bases, leaving 13 bases between the germline ends.